The 10 T cell receptor beta chains presented below share a single source sample, sequenced in a study of blood T cell repertoires in COVID-19. The method was immunoSEQ multiplex PCR; TCRdb's version includes in-frame clones alone and lacks a portion of them. The sample lists 250,000 to 350,000 clones, about 85% seen once, with roughly 2.5% in the top ten. What was sequenced was PBMCs or T cells enriched from blood (not recorded which). These receptors came from a woman between 45 and 65 years old who had recovered from COVID-19.

The chain employs TRBV11-3 and TRBJ1-2, with D possibly being TRBD1 (5 bases). V shed 5 bases and J shed 7 bases, with 14 bases lying between them. The CDR3 totals 13 residues. CDR1 is SGHNT, CDR2 YENEEA, per germline. The DNA for the CDR3 is TGTGCCAGCAGCCGAACCGGGGGTTCTGGCTACACCTTC. The encoded protein is CASSRTGGSGYTF.

The chain employs TRBV27 and TRBJ2-2; D is undetermined. The germline gives CDR1 MNHEY, CDR2 SMNVEV (reference sequence). V was trimmed by 5 bases and J by 6 bases, leaving 16 bases between them. The length of the CDR3 is 15 residues. CDR3 in amino acids: CASSPLPQFAGELFF. CDR3 sequence (DNA): TGTGCCAGCAGTCCCCTCCCACAGTTCGCCGGGGAGCTGTTTTTT.

The chain joins TRBV1 to TRBJ2-6; the table assigns TRBD2, which was not confirmed against the DNA. TRBV1 is designated a pseudogene. The CDR3 runs 17 residues. The CDR3 coding sequence is TGCACCAGCAGACCGTCGAGCGGGGACTCTGGGGCCAACGTCCTGACTTTC. Its protein product is CTSRPSSGDSGANVLTF.

This chain links TRBV10-3 with TRBJ1-1; D is undetermined. CDR1 is ENHRY, CDR2 SYGVKD, per germline. This CDR3 is built from 13 residues. V was shortened by 2 bases and J by 2 bases, with 6 bases between the two germline ends. CDR3 bases: TGTGCCATCAGTGAGAACAGCAACACTGAAGCTTTCTTT. Its translation is CAISENSNTEAFF.

The chain couples TRBV24-1 to TRBJ2-7, with a tentative D call TRBD1 (6 bases). CDR1 and CDR2 (germline): KGHDR, SFDVKD. V lost 3 bases, J lost 0 bases, and 11 bases lay in between. There are 15 residues in the CDR3. The DNA for the CDR3 is TGTGCCACCAGTGATCTGTGGACAGTCTCCTACGAGCAGTACTTC. It yields the protein CATSDLWTVSYEQYF.

The genes are TRBV6-5 and TRBJ1-2; D possibly corresponds to TRBD1 (6 bases). The CDR3 totals 14 residues. CDR1 MNHEY and CDR2 SVGAGI come from the germline V gene. V gave up 6 bases and J gave up 2 bases, with 13 bases separating them. The CDR3 coding sequence is TGTGCCAGCAGCCCACAGGGTTCCAACTATGGCTACACCTTC. This sequence encodes CASSPQGSNYGYTF.

The rearrangement joins TRBV5-1 to TRBJ2-7; TRBD2 agrees at 16 bases. CDR3 length equals 16 residues. The trim removed 4 bases at V and 2 bases at J, leaving 3 bases unmatched. Germline assignment: CDR1 SGHRS and CDR2 YFSETQ. The CDR3 DNA reads as TGCGCCAGCAGCCCGGGGACTAGCGGGGGGGCCTACGAGCAGTACTTC. This sequence encodes CASSPGTSGGAYEQYF.

The J gene is TRBJ1-1, the V gene TRBV30, with a weak D call TRBD1 (5 bases). Germline V gene data show CDR1 as GTSNPN and CDR2 as SVGIG (reference sequence). The CDR3 has 16 amino acids. V was shortened by 3 bases and J by 1 base, with 18 bases between the two germline ends. In DNA, the CDR3 is TGTGCCTGGAGAGATAAATCCCCCCAGGGGAACACTGAAGCTTTCTTT. Translating it yields CAWRDKSPQGNTEAFF.

The V gene is TRBV3-1 (or the pseudogene TRBV3-2), the J gene TRBJ1-2, with TRBD1 matching over 7 bases. The germline V gene has CDR1 LGHDT and CDR2 YNNKEL (reference sequence). This CDR3 region has 16 residues. The V gene end was trimmed by 0 bases and the J gene end by 0 bases; junction bases not matched to a gene: 4. The CDR3 bases are TGTGCCAGCAGCCAAGATCCCACAGGGGCTAACTATGGCTACACCTTC. Amino acid sequence: CASSQDPTGANYGYTF.

The chain has TRBV5-4 and TRBJ2-5, with 9 nucleotides matching TRBD1. With 4 bases clipped from V and 5 bases from J, the junction kept 9 bases outside the gene matches. The CDR3 is 15 residues long. The V gene's germline CDR1 is SGHNT and CDR2 YYREEE (reference sequence). CDR3 sequence (DNA): TGTGCCAGCAGCCAGGACAGGGGAGGGTGGGAGACCCAGTACTTC. Protein product: CASSQDRGGWETQYF.